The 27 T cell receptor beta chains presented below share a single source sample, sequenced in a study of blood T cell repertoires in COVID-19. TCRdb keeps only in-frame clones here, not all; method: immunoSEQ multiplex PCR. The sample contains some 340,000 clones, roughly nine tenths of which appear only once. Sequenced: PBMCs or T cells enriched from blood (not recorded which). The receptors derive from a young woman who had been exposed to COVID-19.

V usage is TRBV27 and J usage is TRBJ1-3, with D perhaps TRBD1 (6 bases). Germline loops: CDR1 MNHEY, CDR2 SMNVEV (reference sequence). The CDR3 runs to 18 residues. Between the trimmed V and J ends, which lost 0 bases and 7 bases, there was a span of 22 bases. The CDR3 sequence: CASSLSGRGASLGNTIYF. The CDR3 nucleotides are TGTGCCAGCAGTTTATCGGGGCGGGGGGCGAGCCTAGGGAACACCATATATTTT.

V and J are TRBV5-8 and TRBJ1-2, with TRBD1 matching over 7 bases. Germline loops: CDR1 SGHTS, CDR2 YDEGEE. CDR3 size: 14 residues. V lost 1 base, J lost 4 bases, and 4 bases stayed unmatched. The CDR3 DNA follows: TGTGCCAGCAGCTTGAGGGGGCTGAGCTATGGCTACACCTTC. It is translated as CASSLRGLSYGYTF. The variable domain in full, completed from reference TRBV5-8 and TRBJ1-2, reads EAGVTQSPTHLIKTRGQQATLRCSPISGHTSVYWYQQALGLGLQFLLWYDEGEERNRGNFPPRFSGRQFPNYSSELNVNALELEDSALYLCASSLRGLSYGYTFGSGTRLTVV.

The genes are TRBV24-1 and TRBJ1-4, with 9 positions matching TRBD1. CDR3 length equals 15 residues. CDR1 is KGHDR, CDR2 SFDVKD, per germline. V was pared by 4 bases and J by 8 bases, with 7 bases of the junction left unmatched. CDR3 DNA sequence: TGTGCCACCAGTGACGGGACCGGGACAGGGGAAAAACTGTTTTTT. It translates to CATSDGTGTGEKLFF.

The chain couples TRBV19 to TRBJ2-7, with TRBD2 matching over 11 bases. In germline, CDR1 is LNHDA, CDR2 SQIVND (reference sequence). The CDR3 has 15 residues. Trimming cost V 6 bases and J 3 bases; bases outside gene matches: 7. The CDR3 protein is CASSPSGTSGYEQYF. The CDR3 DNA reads TGTGCCAGTAGCCCCTCCGGGACTAGCGGCTACGAGCAGTACTTC. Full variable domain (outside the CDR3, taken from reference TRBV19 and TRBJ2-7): DGGITQSPKYLFRKEGQNVTLSCEQNLNHDAMYWYRQDPGQGLRLIYYSQIVNDFQKGDIAEGYSVSREKKESFPLTVTSAQKNPTAFYLCASSPSGTSGYEQYFGPGTRLTVT.

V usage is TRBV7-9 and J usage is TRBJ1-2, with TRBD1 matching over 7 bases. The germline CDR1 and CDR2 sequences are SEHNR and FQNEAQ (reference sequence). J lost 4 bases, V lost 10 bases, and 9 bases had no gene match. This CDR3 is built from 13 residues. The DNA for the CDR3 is TGTGCCACCCCTCGGGGACAGAGCTATGGCTACACCTTC. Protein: CATPRGQSYGYTF.

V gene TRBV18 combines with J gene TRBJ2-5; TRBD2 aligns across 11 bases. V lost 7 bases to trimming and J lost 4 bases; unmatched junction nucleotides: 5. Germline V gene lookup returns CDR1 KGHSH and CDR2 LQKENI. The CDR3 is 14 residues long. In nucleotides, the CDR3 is TGTGCCAGCTACCCGACTAGCGGGGTAGAGACCCAGTACTTC. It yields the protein CASYPTSGVETQYF.

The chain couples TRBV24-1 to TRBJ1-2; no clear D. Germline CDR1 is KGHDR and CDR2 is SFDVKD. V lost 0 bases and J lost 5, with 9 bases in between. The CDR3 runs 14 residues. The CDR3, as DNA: TGTGCCACCAGTGATTTGCGGGTCAGTTATGGCTACACCTTC. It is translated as CATSDLRVSYGYTF.

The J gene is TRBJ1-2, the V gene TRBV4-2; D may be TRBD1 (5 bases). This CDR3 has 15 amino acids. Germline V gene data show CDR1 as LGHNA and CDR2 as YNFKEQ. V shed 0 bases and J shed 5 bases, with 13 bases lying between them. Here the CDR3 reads CASSQDFGGVYGYTF. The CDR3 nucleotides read TGTGCCAGCAGCCAAGATTTTGGAGGGGTGTATGGCTACACCTTC.

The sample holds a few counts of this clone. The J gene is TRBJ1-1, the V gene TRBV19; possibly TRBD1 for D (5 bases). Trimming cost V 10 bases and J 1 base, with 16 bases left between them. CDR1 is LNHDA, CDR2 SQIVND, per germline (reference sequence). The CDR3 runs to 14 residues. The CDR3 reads CATIRDSGNTEAFF. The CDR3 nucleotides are TGTGCCACCATCAGGGACTCGGGGAACACTGAAGCTTTCTTT.

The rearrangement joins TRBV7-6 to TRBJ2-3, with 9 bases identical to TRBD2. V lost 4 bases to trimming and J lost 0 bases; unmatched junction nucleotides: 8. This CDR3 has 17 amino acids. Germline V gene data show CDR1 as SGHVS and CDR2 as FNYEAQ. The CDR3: CASSSRRAGGSTDTQYF. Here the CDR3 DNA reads TGTGCCAGCAGCTCCCGTCGAGCGGGGGGTAGCACAGATACGCAGTATTTT.

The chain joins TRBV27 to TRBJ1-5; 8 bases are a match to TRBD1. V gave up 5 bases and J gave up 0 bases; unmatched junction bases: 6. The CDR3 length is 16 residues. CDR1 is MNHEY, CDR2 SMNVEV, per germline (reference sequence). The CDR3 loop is CASSLGQGYSNQPQHF. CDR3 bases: TGTGCCAGCAGTCTAGGACAGGGATATAGCAATCAGCCCCAGCATTTT.

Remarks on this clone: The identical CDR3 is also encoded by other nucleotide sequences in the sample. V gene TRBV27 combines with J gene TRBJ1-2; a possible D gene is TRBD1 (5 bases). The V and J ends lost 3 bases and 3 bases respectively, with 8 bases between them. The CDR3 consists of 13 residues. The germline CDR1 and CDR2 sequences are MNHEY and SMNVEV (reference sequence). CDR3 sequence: CASSFQGYYGYTF. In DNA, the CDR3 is TGTGCCAGCAGTTTTCAGGGATACTATGGCTACACCTTC.

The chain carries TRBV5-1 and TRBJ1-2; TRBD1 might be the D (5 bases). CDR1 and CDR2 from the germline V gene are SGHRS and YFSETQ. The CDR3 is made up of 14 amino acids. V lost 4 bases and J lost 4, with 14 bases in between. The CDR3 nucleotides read TGCGCCAGCAGCGGAGACAGCTACTCCTATGGCTACACCTTC. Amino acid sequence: CASSGDSYSYGYTF.

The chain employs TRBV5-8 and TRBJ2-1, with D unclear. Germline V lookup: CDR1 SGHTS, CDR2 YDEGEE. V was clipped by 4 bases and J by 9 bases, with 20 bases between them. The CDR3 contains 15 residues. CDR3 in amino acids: CASSLGFVFPGEQFF. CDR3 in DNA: TGTGCCAGCAGCCTAGGTTTTGTTTTCCCCGGTGAGCAGTTCTTC.

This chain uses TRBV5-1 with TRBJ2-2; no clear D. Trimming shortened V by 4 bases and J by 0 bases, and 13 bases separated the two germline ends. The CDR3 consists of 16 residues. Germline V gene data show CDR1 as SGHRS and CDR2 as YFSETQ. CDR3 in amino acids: CASSPNSLTNTGELFF. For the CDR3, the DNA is TGCGCCAGCAGCCCCAACTCGCTTACGAACACCGGGGAGCTGTTTTTT.

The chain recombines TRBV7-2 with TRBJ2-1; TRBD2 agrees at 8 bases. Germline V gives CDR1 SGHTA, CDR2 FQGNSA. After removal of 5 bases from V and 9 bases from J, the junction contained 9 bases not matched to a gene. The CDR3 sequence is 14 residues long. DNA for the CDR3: TGTGCCAGCAGCCCGCGTTCGGGGGGGGTTGAGCAGTTCTTC. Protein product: CASSPRSGGVEQFF.

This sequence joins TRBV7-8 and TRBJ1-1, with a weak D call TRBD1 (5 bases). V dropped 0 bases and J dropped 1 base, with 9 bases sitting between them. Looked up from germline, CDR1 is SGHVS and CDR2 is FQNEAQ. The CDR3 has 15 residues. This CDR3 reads CASSLAGDRNTEAFF. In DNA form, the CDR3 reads TGTGCCAGCAGCTTAGCTGGAGACAGGAACACTGAAGCTTTCTTT.

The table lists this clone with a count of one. CDR3 nucleotides: TGTGCCAGCAGTTCTACCTACGAGCAGTACTTC. This codes for CASSSTYEQYF. This rearrangement joins TRBV28 to TRBJ2-7; D unresolved. The CDR3 consists of 11 residues. The germline V gene encodes CDR1 MDHEN and CDR2 SYDVKM. Trimming left V 4 bases short and J 2 bases short, with 3 bases between.

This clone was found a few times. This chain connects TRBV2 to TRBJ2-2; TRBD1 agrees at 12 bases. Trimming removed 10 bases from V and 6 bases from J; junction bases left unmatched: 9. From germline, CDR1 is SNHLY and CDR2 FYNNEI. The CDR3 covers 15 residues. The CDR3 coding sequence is TGTGCCACCATAACCGGGACAGGGGGCCCCGGGGAGCTGTTTTTT. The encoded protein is CATITGTGGPGELFF.

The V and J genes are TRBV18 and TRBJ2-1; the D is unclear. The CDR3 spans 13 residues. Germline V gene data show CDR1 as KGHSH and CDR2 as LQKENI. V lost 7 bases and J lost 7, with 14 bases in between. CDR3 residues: CASLPELLNEQFF. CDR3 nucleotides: TGTGCCAGCTTACCGGAGCTCCTTAATGAGCAGTTCTTC.

This chain's CDR3 is CASSVVTTGANTGELFF. DNA of the CDR3: TGTGCCAGCAGCGTAGTGACGACAGGGGCGAACACCGGGGAGCTGTTTTTT. This chain uses TRBV9 with TRBJ2-2, with 8 bases that match TRBD1. Germline V lookup: CDR1 SGDLS, CDR2 YYNGEE. The ends lost 0 bases at V and 0 bases at J; junction bases unmatched: 4. This CDR3 region has 17 residues.

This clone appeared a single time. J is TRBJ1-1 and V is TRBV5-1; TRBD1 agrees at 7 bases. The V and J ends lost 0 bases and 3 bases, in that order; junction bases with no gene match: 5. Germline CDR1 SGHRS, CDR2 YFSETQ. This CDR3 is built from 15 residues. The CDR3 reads CASSLEGRGYTEAFF. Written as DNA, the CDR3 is TGCGCCAGCAGCTTGGAGGGCAGGGGGTACACTGAAGCTTTCTTT.

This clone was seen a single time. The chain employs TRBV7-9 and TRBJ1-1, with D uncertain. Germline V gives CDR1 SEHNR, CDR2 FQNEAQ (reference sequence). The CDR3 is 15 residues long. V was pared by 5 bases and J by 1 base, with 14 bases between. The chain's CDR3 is CASSPRSRGNTEAFF. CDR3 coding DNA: TGTGCCAGCAGCCCCCGATCCCGGGGGAACACTGAAGCTTTCTTT. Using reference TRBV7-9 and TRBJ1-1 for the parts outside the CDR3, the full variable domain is DTGVSQNPRHKITKRGQNVTFRCDPISEHNRLYWYRQTLGQGPEFLTYFQNEAQLEKSRLLSDRFSAERPKGSFSTLEIQRTEQGDSAMYLCASSPRSRGNTEAFFGQGTRLTVV.

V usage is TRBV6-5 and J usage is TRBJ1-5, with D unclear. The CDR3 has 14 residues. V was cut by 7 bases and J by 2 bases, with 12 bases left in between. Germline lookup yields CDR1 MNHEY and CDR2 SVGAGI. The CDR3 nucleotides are TGTGCCAGCATCCGGGAGACGGGCAATCAGCCCCAGCATTTT. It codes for CASIRETGNQPQHF.

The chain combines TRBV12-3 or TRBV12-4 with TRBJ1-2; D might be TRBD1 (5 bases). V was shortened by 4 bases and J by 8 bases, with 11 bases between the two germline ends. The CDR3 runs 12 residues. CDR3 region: CASSSRAVGYTF. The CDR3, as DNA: TGTGCCAGCAGTTCCAGGGCAGTAGGCTACACCTTC.

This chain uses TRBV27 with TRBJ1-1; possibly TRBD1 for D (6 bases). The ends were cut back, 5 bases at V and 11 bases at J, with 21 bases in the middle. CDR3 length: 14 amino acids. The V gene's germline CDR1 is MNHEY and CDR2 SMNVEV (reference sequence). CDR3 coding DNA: TGTGCCAGCAGTGTAATACAGGGTTATGAGCTTGCTTTCTTT. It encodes CASSVIQGYELAFF.

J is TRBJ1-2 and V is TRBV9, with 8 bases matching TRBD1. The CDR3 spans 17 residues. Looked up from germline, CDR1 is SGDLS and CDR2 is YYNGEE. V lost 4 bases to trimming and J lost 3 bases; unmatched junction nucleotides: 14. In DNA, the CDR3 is TGTGCCAGCAGCCCCCGACTCTTGGACAGGGAGGACTATGGCTACACCTTC. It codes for CASSPRLLDREDYGYTF.